The 8 T cell receptor beta chains below all came from one sample that was sequenced in a study of T cell responses to AZD1222 COVID-19 vaccine. Sequencing was performed with immunoSEQ multiplex PCR; in TCRdb, only in-frame clones are kept and a portion is missing. This sample yields about 88,000 clones, of which around nine tenths are seen a single time; 5.4% belongs to the top ten. Sequencing used peripheral blood, obtained 28 days after the second AZD1222 dose. These receptors all stem from an adult who received the AZD1222 COVID-19 vaccine.

The rearrangement joins TRBV5-1 to TRBJ2-2; 7 positions match TRBD1. Germline V lookup: CDR1 SGHRS, CDR2 YFSETQ. V was pared by 0 bases and J by 4 bases, with 0 bases of the junction left unmatched. The CDR3 spans 14 residues. In DNA, the CDR3 is TGCGCCAGCAGCTTGGGACAGGGCACCGGGGAGCTGTTTTTT. This sequence encodes CASSLGQGTGELFF. The full variable domain, its missing parts supplied by reference TRBV5-1 and TRBJ2-2, is KAGVTQTPRYLIKTRGQQVTLSCSPISGHRSVSWYQQTPGQGLQFLFEYFSETQRNKGNFPGRFSGRQFSNSRSEMNVSTLELGDSALYLCASSLGQGTGELFFGEGSRLTVL.

The rearrangement links TRBV7-8 to TRBJ1-5; D might be TRBD1 (5 bases). The CDR3 covers 16 residues. Germline-derived CDR1 and CDR2 are SGHVS and FQNEAQ. V lost 4 bases, J lost 0 bases, and 13 bases lay in between. The chain's CDR3 is CASSSGPAYSNQPQHF. The CDR3 bases are TGTGCCAGCAGCTCGGGACCGGCTTATAGCAATCAGCCCCAGCATTTT.

This clone appeared a few times. This chain connects TRBV5-6 to TRBJ2-5; D is undetermined. The CDR3 is 16 amino acids. V lost 0 bases, J lost 2 bases, and 14 bases lay in between. Germline values: CDR1 SGHDT, CDR2 YYEEEE. The CDR3 DNA sequence: TGTGCCAGCAGCTTGGCGAAGGGATTCTCACAAGAGACCCAGTACTTC. Translating it yields CASSLAKGFSQETQYF.

The chain combines TRBV5-1 with TRBJ2-1; 8 nucleotides line up with TRBD2. V lost 4 bases and J lost 8; bases outside the gene matches: 11. The germline gives CDR1 SGHRS, CDR2 YFSETQ. There are 15 residues in the CDR3. CDR3 residues: CASSPPGLGGYEQFF. The CDR3 coding sequence is TGCGCCAGCAGCCCGCCGGGACTAGGAGGATATGAGCAGTTCTTC. The full variable domain, its missing parts supplied by reference TRBV5-1 and TRBJ2-1, is KAGVTQTPRYLIKTRGQQVTLSCSPISGHRSVSWYQQTPGQGLQFLFEYFSETQRNKGNFPGRFSGRQFSNSRSEMNVSTLELGDSALYLCASSPPGLGGYEQFFGPGTRLTVL.

This chain uses TRBV6-5 with TRBJ2-1; D is perhaps TRBD1 (5 bases). Germline lookup yields CDR1 MNHEY and CDR2 SVGAGI. The V end was cut by 2 bases, the J end by 5 bases, with 13 bases between. The CDR3 contains 15 residues. The CDR3 loop reads CASSYPQGRHNEQFF. The CDR3 nucleotides are TGTGCCAGCAGTTACCCGCAGGGTCGCCACAATGAGCAGTTCTTC.

The genes are TRBV5-1 and TRBJ1-4; tentative D call: TRBD1 (6 bases). This CDR3 has 14 residues. From germline, CDR1 is SGHRS and CDR2 YFSETQ. Trimming stripped 4 bases from V and 7 bases from J, with 14 bases between. The CDR3 region is CASSLTGQLEKLFF. The CDR3 DNA follows: TGCGCCAGCAGCCTCACTGGACAGCTTGAAAAACTGTTTTTT.

The rearrangement uses TRBV10-2 and TRBJ2-3; D perhaps matches TRBD1 (5 bases). Germline V gene data show CDR1 as WSHSY and CDR2 as SAAADI. The CDR3 totals 14 residues. V dropped 4 bases and J dropped 2 bases, with 10 bases sitting between them. CDR3: CASSVNRITDTQYF. The CDR3, as DNA: TGCGCCAGCAGTGTCAACAGGATCACAGATACGCAGTATTTT.

CDR3 region: CASKHQPISEAFF. The CDR3 DNA follows: TGCGCCAGCAAACACCAACCCATCTCTGAAGCTTTCTTT. V gene TRBV10-2 combines with J gene TRBJ1-1; the D is unclear. Germline-derived CDR1 and CDR2 are WSHSY and SAAADI. Trimming removed 7 bases from V and 6 bases from J, with 15 bases in between. The CDR3 has 13 residues.